This T cell receptor (beta chain) was found in a study of regulatory T cells in long-lasting Graves disease. Study information: For a period under 3 months, newly diagnosed Graves' patients had taken antithyroid drugs. Study-level points and caveats: TRBV28, TRBJ1-2 and TRBJ2-5 were segments that persistent disease favored. Those with persistent disease had in common more public clonotypes (2,741) than new patients (more than 900).

Comment on this clonotype: Its matching antigen is unknown.

Library construction for TCR beta used iRepertoire HTBI primers and Arm-PCR of CDR3 regions. From the multiplex PCR reads, TCRdb called clonotypes with MiXCR, one entry per CDR3 protein. This sample yields hundreds of thousands of distinct CDR3 sequences, of which approximately 20% are seen a single time; less than 45% belongs to the top ten. Stated time point: newly diagnosed GD, antithyroid drugs for less than 3 months. The TCR library used RNA extracted from PBMCs. Graves' disease diagnosis used American Thyroid Association guidelines. V gave up 3 bases and J gave up 8 bases; unmatched junction bases: 19. Germline CDR1 is SGDLS and CDR2 is YYNGEE. The CDR3 is 17 amino acids.

Sequenced here: peripheral blood mononuclear cells (PBMCs), sampled at new diagnosis, from a patient treated with antithyroid drugs. V usage is TRBV9 and J usage is TRBJ1-2, with 7 bases matching TRBD1. This sequence was found in a female donor with Graves disease. The CDR3 coding sequence is TGTGCCAGCAGCGAGGGGGACAGAATCTTCTCTATAAGCGGCTACACCTTC. Its translation: CASSEGDRIFSISGYTF. The whole variable domain, filled in from reference TRBV9 and TRBJ1-2, reads DSGVTQTPKHLITATGQRVTLRCSPRSGDLSVYWYQQSLDQGLQFLIQYYNGEERAKGNILERFSAQQFPDLHSELNLSSLELGDSALYFCASSEGDRIFSISGYTFGSGTRLTVV.